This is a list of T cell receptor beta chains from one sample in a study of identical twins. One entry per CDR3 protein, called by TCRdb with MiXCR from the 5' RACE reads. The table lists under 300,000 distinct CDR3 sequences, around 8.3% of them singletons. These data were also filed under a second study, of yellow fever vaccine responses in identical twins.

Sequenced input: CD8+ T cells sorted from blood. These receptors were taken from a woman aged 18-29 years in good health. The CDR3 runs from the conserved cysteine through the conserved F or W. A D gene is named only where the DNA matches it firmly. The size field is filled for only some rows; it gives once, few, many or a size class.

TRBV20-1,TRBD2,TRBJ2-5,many,TGCAGTGCTAGGTTTGGTAGCGGGACACAAGAGACCCAGTACTTC,CSARFGSGTQETQYF
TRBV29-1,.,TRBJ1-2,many,TGCAGCGTTGAATACAACAGAGGAGTGGGGGGCTACACCTTC,CSVEYNRGVGGYTF
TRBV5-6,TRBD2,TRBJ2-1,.,TGTGCCAGCAGCCCCGGACTAGCGGGGGGGCTATATGAAAATGAGCAGTTCTTC,CASSPGLAGGLYENEQFF
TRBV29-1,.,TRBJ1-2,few,TGCAGCGTTGAGTCCTTGTATGGCTACACCTTC,CSVESLYGYTF
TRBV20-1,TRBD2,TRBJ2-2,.,TGCAGTGCTAGAGACCGGACTAGCTTCCCCGGGGAGCTGTTTTTT,CSARDRTSFPGELFF
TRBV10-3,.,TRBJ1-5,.,TGTGCCATCAGTGAGTCGACGGGTAGACAGCCCCAGCATTTT,CAISESTGRQPQHF
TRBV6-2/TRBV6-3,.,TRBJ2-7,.,TGTGCCAGCAGTTCCAGGGACAACAACCGGTACTTC,CASSSRDNNRYF
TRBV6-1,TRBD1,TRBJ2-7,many,TGTGCCAGCAGTCAAAGGACAGGCTATGGAATCGAGCAGTACTTC,CASSQRTGYGIEQYF
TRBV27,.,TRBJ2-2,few,TGTGCCAGCATCCCCTCACTAAACACCGGGGAGCTGTTTTTT,CASIPSLNTGELFF
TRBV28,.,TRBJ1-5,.,TGTGCCAGCAGTTTGAGACGGTATTATCAGCCCCAGCATTTT,CASSLRRYYQPQHF
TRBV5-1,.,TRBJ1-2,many,TGCGCCAGCAGCTTGTGGACGGACTATGGCTACACCTTC,CASSLWTDYGYTF
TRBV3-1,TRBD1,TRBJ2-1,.,TGTGCCAGCAGCGGGGACAGGGGCGCAAATGAGCAGTTCTTC,CASSGDRGANEQFF
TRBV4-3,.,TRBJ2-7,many,TGCGCCAGCAGCCAAGATCGGGCTAGCGCCTACGAGCAGTACTTC,CASSQDRASAYEQYF
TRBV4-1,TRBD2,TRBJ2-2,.,TGCGCCAGCAGCCAAACCCGGGGGGTGAACACCGGGGAGCTGTTTTTT,CASSQTRGVNTGELFF
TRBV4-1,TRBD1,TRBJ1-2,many,TGCGCCAGCAGCCTCCGACAGGGGGTCTATGGCTACACCTTC,CASSLRQGVYGYTF
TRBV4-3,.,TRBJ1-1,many,TGCGCCAGCAGCCAAGGTGGGGGCTTACGGACTGAAGCTTTCTTT,CASSQGGGLRTEAFF
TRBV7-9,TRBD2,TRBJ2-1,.,TGTGCCAGCAGCGAACTAGCGGGGGTATACAATGAGCAGTTCTTC,CASSELAGVYNEQFF
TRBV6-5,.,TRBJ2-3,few,TGTGCCAGCAGTTACTCTTATCGGGACCTTAGCACAGATACGCAGTATTTT,CASSYSYRDLSTDTQYF
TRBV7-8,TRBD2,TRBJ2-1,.,TGTGCCAGCAGGAGGTATCCGGCTAGCGGGAGATCTACCGAAATTGAGCAGTTCTTC,CASRRYPASGRSTEIEQFF
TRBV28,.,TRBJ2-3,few,TGTGCCAGCAGTTTATTGAAGAGAACTAGCACAGATACGCAGTATTTT,CASSLLKRTSTDTQYF
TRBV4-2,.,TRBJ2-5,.,TGTGCCAGCAGCCAAGATCCGGCGGGGAGCGAGACCCAGTACTTC,CASSQDPAGSETQYF
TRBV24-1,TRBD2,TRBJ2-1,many,TGTGCCACCAGTGACCCCCTACGGACTAGCAATGAGCAGTTCTTC,CATSDPLRTSNEQFF
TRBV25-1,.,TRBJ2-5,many,TGTGCCAGCAGACCGACAGGCGAGAAGACCCAGTACTTC,CASRPTGEKTQYF
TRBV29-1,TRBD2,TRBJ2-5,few,TGCAGCGTTGAAAGACTAGCGGGGGCTCAAGAGACCCAGTACTTC,CSVERLAGAQETQYF
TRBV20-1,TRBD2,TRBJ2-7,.,TGCAGTGCTAGAGCCTCGGGGCGGGGGGAGGACGAGCAGTACTTC,CSARASGRGEDEQYF
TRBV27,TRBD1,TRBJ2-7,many,TGTGCCAGCAGCCAGGGGGCGCCCGGGTACGAGCAGTACTTC,CASSQGAPGYEQYF
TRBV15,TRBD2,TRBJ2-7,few,TGTGCCACCAGCAGAGATCAGGGGACCCCAGGGCGCGGGGGGTACGAGCAGTACTTC,CATSRDQGTPGRGGYEQYF
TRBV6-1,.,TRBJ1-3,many,TGTGCCAGCAGTCCTTCGTCTGGAAACACCATATATTTT,CASSPSSGNTIYF
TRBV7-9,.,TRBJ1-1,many,TGTGCCAGCAGCTTAGAGGCAGTCACTGAAGCTTTCTTT,CASSLEAVTEAFF
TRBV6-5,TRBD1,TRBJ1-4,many,TGTGCCAGCAGTTACAGAGGACAGGGTCTCGAAAAACTGTTTTTT,CASSYRGQGLEKLFF
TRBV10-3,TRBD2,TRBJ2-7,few,TGTGCCACCTTAGCGGGAGGGCCCTCCTACGAGCAGTACTTC,CATLAGGPSYEQYF
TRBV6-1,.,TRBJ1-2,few,TGTGCCAGCAGTGAAGAGGCAGCCACCAGCTATGGCTACACCTTC,CASSEEAATSYGYTF
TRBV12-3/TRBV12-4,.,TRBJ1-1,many,TGTGCCAGCAGTTCAACTGAAGCTTTCTTT,CASSSTEAFF
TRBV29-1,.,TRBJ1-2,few,TGCAGCGTTGAAGATCCCACCACGATAATCCCATTTGGCTACACCTTC,CSVEDPTTIIPFGYTF
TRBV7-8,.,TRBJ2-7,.,TGTGCCAGCAGCTTAGAGGCGGGTCGGAGGTTCGAGCAGTACTTC,CASSLEAGRRFEQYF
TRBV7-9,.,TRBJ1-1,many,TGTGCCAGCAGCTTCGAGGGGGGGACTGAAGCTTTCTTT,CASSFEGGTEAFF
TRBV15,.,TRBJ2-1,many,TGTGCCACCAGGGACACCTACAATGAGCAGTTCTTC,CATRDTYNEQFF
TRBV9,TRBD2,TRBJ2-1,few,TGTGCCAGCAGCGCTCGACTAGCGGGAACCTACAATGAGCAGTTCTTC,CASSARLAGTYNEQFF
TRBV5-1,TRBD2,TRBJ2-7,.,TGCGCCAGCAGCTTGGTGGGAGTAGCGGGACCTAGCTCCTACGAGCAGTACTTC,CASSLVGVAGPSSYEQYF
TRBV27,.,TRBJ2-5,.,TGTGCCAGCAGTTCCCGATCCGGTTTGGGGGGCCGAGAGACCCAGTACTTC,CASSSRSGLGGRETQYF
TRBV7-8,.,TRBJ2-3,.,TGTGCCAGCAGCTTTATGGAAGCGGGTATAAGCACAGATACGCAGTATTTT,CASSFMEAGISTDTQYF
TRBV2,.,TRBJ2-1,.,TGTGCCAGCAGTGAGCCCGGGACTGAAGACTCCTACAATGAGCAGTTCTTC,CASSEPGTEDSYNEQFF
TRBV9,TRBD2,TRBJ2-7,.,TGTGCCAGCACCCCAGGGGCTAGCGGGATCTCCGAGCAGTACTTC,CASTPGASGISEQYF
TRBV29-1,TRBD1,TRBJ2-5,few,TGCAGCGTTGGAGGGACAGGGGCCGGAGAGACCCAGTACTTC,CSVGGTGAGETQYF
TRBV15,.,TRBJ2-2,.,TGTGCCACCAGCGGATTCCGGGACAAGTTAGACACCGGGGAGCTGTTTTTT,CATSGFRDKLDTGELFF
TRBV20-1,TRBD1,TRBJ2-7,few,TGCAGTGCTAGAGAATTTTGGGACAGGGGCTACGAGCAGTACTTC,CSAREFWDRGYEQYF
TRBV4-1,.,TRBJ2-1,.,TGCGCCAGCAGCCGAAGCCCTAGGGATGAGCAGTTCTTC,CASSRSPRDEQFF
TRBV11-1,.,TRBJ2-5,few,TGTGCCCGCAGCTTTTCTAGGTCCGCGATAAAAGAGACCCAGTACTTC,CARSFSRSAIKETQYF
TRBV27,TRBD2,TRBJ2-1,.,TGTGCCAGCAGTCCACAGCGGGGTTCATACAATGAGCAGTTCTTC,CASSPQRGSYNEQFF
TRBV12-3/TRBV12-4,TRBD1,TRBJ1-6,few,TGTGCCAGCAGTGGGACCGGGACAGGGATATCACCCCTCCACTTT,CASSGTGTGISPLHF
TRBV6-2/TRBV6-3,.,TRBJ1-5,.,TGTGCCCATCAACGGGCGGAGAATCAGCCCCAGCATTTT,CAHQRAENQPQHF
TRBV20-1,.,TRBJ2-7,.,TGCAGTGCCGACAGCAGGGTAGTCGGTTACGAGCAGTACTTC,CSADSRVVGYEQYF
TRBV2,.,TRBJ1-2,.,TGTGCCAGCAGCGAGGGGTGGCCTGGGGACTATGGCTACACCTTC,CASSEGWPGDYGYTF
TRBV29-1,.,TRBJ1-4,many,TGCAGCGTCCGGGGAGATAATGAAAAACTGTTTTTT,CSVRGDNEKLFF